These 17 T cell receptor beta chains were all obtained from the same sample, sequenced in a study of T cell responses to AZD1222 COVID-19 vaccine. Only in-frame clones appear in the TCRdb table, and some are missing; sequencing was by immunoSEQ multiplex PCR. The data show roughly 200,000 clones, about 90% seen once. Material: peripheral blood, obtained on day 0 of AZD1222 vaccination. These TCRs come from an adult in good health.

The gene calls are TRBV7-2 and TRBJ2-1; D may be TRBD1 (6 bases). V lost 5 bases and J 6 bases, leaving 17 bases between the germline ends. This CDR3 region has 15 residues. Germline assignment: CDR1 SGHTA and CDR2 FQGNSA. In DNA form, the CDR3 reads TGTGCCAGCAGCCCTGGGGGCGGCCGCGGCAATGAGCAGTTCTTC. Translating it yields CASSPGGGRGNEQFF.

The rearrangement joins TRBV27 to TRBJ2-7; 7 nucleotides agree with TRBD1. CDR3 length equals 14 residues. The germline V gene encodes CDR1 MNHEY and CDR2 SMNVEV (reference sequence). V shed 2 bases and J 2 bases; nucleotides not matched to a gene: 3. Here the CDR3 reads CASSLNRGAYEQYF. The DNA of the CDR3 is TGTGCCAGCAGTTTAAACAGGGGCGCCTACGAGCAGTACTTC.

This rearrangement joins TRBV27 to TRBJ1-5, with D unclear. V dropped 2 bases and J dropped 6 bases, with 14 bases sitting between them. The CDR3 consists of 15 residues. Germline CDR1 reads MNHEY; CDR2 reads SMNVEV (reference sequence). DNA for the CDR3: TGTGCCAGCAGTTTAAGACCGGGAACCAGTCAGCCCCAGCATTTT. This encodes CASSLRPGTSQPQHF.

The rearrangement joins TRBV2 to TRBJ2-1; 12 bases line up with TRBD1. The V segment lost 1 base and the J segment 5 bases; nucleotides outside the gene matches: 12. The germline CDR1 and CDR2 sequences are SNHLY and FYNNEI. The CDR3 loop spans 19 amino acids. The CDR3 nucleotides read TGTGCCAGCAGTGAAGTTCTACCGGGACAGGGGGCACCTAACAATGAGCAGTTCTTC. This translates into CASSEVLPGQGAPNNEQFF.

The rearrangement uses TRBV4-1 and TRBJ2-7; D not certain. V was shortened by 1 base and J by 3 bases, with 7 bases between the two germline ends. CDR1 and CDR2 from the germline V gene are MGHRA and YSYEKL. The CDR3 is 13 amino acids. The CDR3, as DNA: TGCGCCAGCAGCCAAGCCAGAGGCTACGAGCAGTACTTC. It yields the protein CASSQARGYEQYF.

The chain is built from TRBV6-5 and TRBJ2-3; 12 nucleotides align to TRBD2. V dropped 6 bases and J dropped 5; count of bases not matched to a gene: 6. Germline CDR1 is MNHEY and CDR2 is SVGAGI. This CDR3 comprises 15 residues. The CDR3 loop is CASRQLAGGGDTQYF. CDR3 nucleotides: TGTGCCAGCAGGCAACTAGCGGGGGGTGGAGATACGCAGTATTTT.

The rearrangement joins TRBV28 to TRBJ1-6; D unresolved. The germline gives CDR1 MDHEN, CDR2 SYDVKM. The CDR3 runs 15 residues. V lost 4 bases to trimming and J lost 8 bases, with 15 bases between them. The CDR3 loop reads CASSSPAADHSPLHF. The CDR3 DNA reads TGTGCCAGCAGTTCCCCCGCCGCAGATCATTCACCCCTCCACTTT.

The chain recombines TRBV15 with TRBJ1-1, with D unclear. Germline-derived CDR1 and CDR2 are LNHNV and YYDKDF (reference sequence). The CDR3 is made up of 14 amino acids. V lost 0 bases and J 5 bases, leaving 10 bases between the germline ends. The DNA for the CDR3 is TGTGCCACCAGCAGAGATAGCGGGTTTACTGAAGCTTTCTTT. It yields the protein CATSRDSGFTEAFF.

This clone was counted a few times. The chain combines TRBV14 with TRBJ2-1, with D perhaps TRBD2 (5 bases). Germline V CDR1 and CDR2: SGHDN, FVKESK. The CDR3 length is 15 residues. Trimming took off 4 bases at V and 2 bases at J, with 12 bases between the two ends. DNA of the CDR3: TGTGCCAGCAGCCTCCTCTTAGCGACCTACAATGAGCAGTTCTTC. Translated, it gives CASSLLLATYNEQFF.

This chain links TRBV6-4 with TRBJ2-1; D is uncertain. Germline CDR1 is MRHNA and CDR2 is SNTAGT. Trimming left V 2 bases short and J 9 bases short, with 8 bases between. CDR3 size: 12 residues. The CDR3 nucleotides read TGTGCCAGCAGTGACGGGGTGGGTGAGCAGTTCTTC. Residues: CASSDGVGEQFF.

The chain combines TRBV4-1 with TRBJ1-6; D not certain. Deletions cut 0 bases from V and 9 bases from J, with 12 bases between. CDR1 and CDR2 (germline): MGHRA, YSYEKL. The CDR3 loop spans 15 amino acids. CDR3 DNA: TGCGCCAGCAGCCAAGAAACGGACGTGGGTTCACCCCTCCACTTT. Amino acid sequence: CASSQETDVGSPLHF.

This clone has just a few counts. The CDR3: CASSPIMGTGGFEAFF. The CDR3 region has the DNA TGTGCCAGTAGTCCTATCATGGGGACAGGGGGCTTTGAAGCTTTCTTT. J is TRBJ1-1 and V is TRBV19; 12 positions match TRBD1. V shed 5 bases, J shed 7 bases, and the junction held 11 bases outside the gene matches. Germline lookup yields CDR1 LNHDA and CDR2 SQIVND (reference sequence). This CDR3 region has 16 residues.

This rearrangement joins TRBV9 to TRBJ2-5; D possibly corresponds to TRBD2 (6 bases). The CDR3 runs to 17 residues. Germline CDR1 SGDLS, CDR2 YYNGEE. Trimming stripped 5 bases from V and 2 bases from J, with 22 bases between. CDR3 sequence (DNA): TGTGCCAGCAGTCGGGAGAGGGCGGACGCCCTTCAAGAGACCCAGTACTTC. The encoded protein is CASSRERADALQETQYF. Using reference TRBV9 and TRBJ2-5 for the parts outside the CDR3, the full variable domain is DSGVTQTPKHLITATGQRVTLRCSPRSGDLSVYWYQQSLDQGLQFLIQYYNGEERAKGNILERFSAQQFPDLHSELNLSSLELGDSALYFCASSRERADALQETQYFGPGTRLLVL.

The genes are TRBV30 and TRBJ1-5, with TRBD1 matching over 8 bases. The CDR3 spans 18 residues. Germline CDR1 and CDR2: GTSNPN and SVGIG (reference sequence). Trimming took 1 base from V and 0 from J; bases not matched to a gene: 11. CDR3 DNA sequence: TGTGCCTGGAGTGCCCTCGCCCGGGACAGGTTTAGCAATCAGCCCCAGCATTTT. Translated: CAWSALARDRFSNQPQHF.

The gene calls are TRBV11-2 and TRBJ1-1; D not certain. From germline, CDR1 is SGHAT and CDR2 FQNNGV. CDR3 length equals 14 residues. Trimming stripped 5 bases from V and 4 bases from J, with 14 bases between. The CDR3 nucleotides read TGTGCCAGCAGCGCGACATCCGGTGGCACTGAAGCTTTCTTT. It translates to CASSATSGGTEAFF.

The chain couples TRBV18 to TRBJ2-1; TRBD2 matches at 14 bases. The V segment lost 5 bases and the J segment 2 bases; nucleotides outside the gene matches: 5. Germline values: CDR1 KGHSH, CDR2 LQKENI. The CDR3 covers 17 residues. The CDR3 sequence is CASSGTSGGQTYNEQFF. The CDR3 coding sequence is TGTGCCAGCTCAGGGACTAGCGGGGGCCAAACCTACAATGAGCAGTTCTTC. Variable domain in full (rest from reference TRBV18 and TRBJ2-1): NAGVMQNPRHLVRRRGQEARLRCSPMKGHSHVYWYRQLPEEGLKFMVYLQKENIIDESGMPKERFSAEFPKEGPSILRIQQVVRGDSAAYFCASSGTSGGQTYNEQFFGPGTRLTVL.

The chain couples TRBV12-3 or TRBV12-4 to TRBJ1-2; D uncertain. Trimming took 2 bases from V and 0 from J, leaving 4 bases between them. This CDR3 region has 13 residues. CDR3 DNA sequence: TGTGCCAGCAGTTTAATCTCTAACTATGGCTACACCTTC. Translated, it gives CASSLISNYGYTF.